Below, 19 T cell receptor beta chains from the same sample are listed, as sequenced in a study of patients and donors after allogeneic stem cell transplantation. TCRdb redid the calling of the RT-PCR reads with MiXCR, one entry per CDR3 protein. The data contain about 960,000 distinct CDR3 sequences, roughly 17% of them singletons. Sequencing was done on a sample of blood, either unsorted or a sorted T cell fraction (not recorded which). The receptors originated from a human donor who was either an allogeneic HSCT recipient or a stem cell or donor lymphocyte infusion donor (not recorded which). It is not recorded whose cells these are; they may come from a transplant donor.

The sample holds a few counts of this clonotype. CDR3: CASSVVWAGNNEQFF. For the CDR3, the DNA is TGTGCCAGCAGCGTAGTTTGGGCAGGAAACAATGAGCAGTTCTTC. The J gene is TRBJ2-1, the V gene TRBV9; D is undetermined. The CDR3 consists of 15 residues. With 0 bases removed from V and 5 bases from J, the gap between germline ends came to 12 bases. Germline CDR1 is SGDLS and CDR2 is YYNGEE.

This clonotype was found a few times. The gene calls are TRBV7-9 and TRBJ1-1, with unresolved D. Trimming stripped 3 bases from V and 0 bases from J, with 17 bases between. There are 17 residues in the CDR3. CDR1 SEHNR and CDR2 FQNEAQ come from the germline V gene (reference sequence). CDR3 DNA sequence: TGTGCCAGCAGCTTCGATTCGGAGGGAGGAATGAACACTGAAGCTTTCTTT. Protein: CASSFDSEGGMNTEAFF.

The chain carries TRBV27 and TRBJ2-7, with TRBD1 matching over 10 bases. CDR3 length equals 14 residues. CDR1 and CDR2 from the germline V gene are MNHEY and SMNVEV (reference sequence). The J segment lost 5 bases and the V segment lost 5 bases, leaving 6 bases of the junction unmatched. CDR3: CASSRDRGSHEQYF. As DNA, the CDR3 is TGTGCCAGCAGTAGGGACAGGGGAAGCCACGAGCAGTACTTC.

This clonotype was picked up many times. The CDR3 sequence is CAISESDRQKLFF. The CDR3, as DNA: TGTGCCATCAGTGAGTCGGACAGGCAAAAACTGTTTTTT. This rearrangement joins TRBV10-3 to TRBJ1-4; 7 positions match TRBD1. CDR3 length: 13 residues. Germline-derived CDR1 and CDR2 are ENHRY and SYGVKD. After removal of 0 bases from V and 9 bases from J, the junction contained 1 base not matched to a gene.

The rearrangement joins TRBV5-1 to TRBJ2-6; tentatively, D is TRBD1 or TRBD2 (6 bases each). V lost 3 bases to trimming and J lost 4 bases, with 14 bases between them. This CDR3 has 16 amino acids. Germline values: CDR1 SGHRS, CDR2 YFSETQ. The CDR3 bases are TGCGCCAGCAGCTACGGACAGCGGGCCGGGGCCAACGTCCTGACTTTC. As protein: CASSYGQRAGANVLTF.

This rearrangement joins TRBV12-3 or TRBV12-4 to TRBJ1-5, with a weak D call TRBD1 (6 bases). V lost 6 bases and J lost 7, with 13 bases in between. This CDR3 spans 13 amino acids. The CDR3 nucleotides read TGTGCCAGCAGGTCTCAGGGGTGGCAGCCCCAGCATTTT. It is translated as CASRSQGWQPQHF.

This clonotype turned up a few times. V is TRBV19 and J is TRBJ2-4; D might be TRBD1 (5 bases). Trimming removed 0 bases from V and 6 bases from J, with 9 bases in between. CDR3 length: 14 residues. Germline-derived CDR1 and CDR2 are LNHDA and SQIVND (reference sequence). CDR3 loop: CASSIEGDRNIQYF. CDR3 nucleotides: TGTGCCAGTAGTATAGAAGGGGATCGAAACATTCAGTACTTC.

Here the CDR3 DNA reads TGTGCCTGGAGACGGGGCGGCGGGGAGCTGTTTTTT. It is translated as CAWRRGGGELFF. The J gene is TRBJ2-2, the V gene TRBV30, with D perhaps being TRBD1 or TRBD2 (5 bases each). CDR3 length: 12 residues. CDR1 and CDR2 from the germline V gene are GTSNPN and SVGIG (reference sequence). The V gene lost 3 bases and the J gene lost 7 bases, with 9 bases spanning the gap.

This clonotype was picked up a small number of times. The chain recombines TRBV30 with TRBJ2-1; 9 nucleotides line up with TRBD2. J gave up 5 bases and V 6 bases, and 8 bases lay outside the gene matches. Germline V gene lookup returns CDR1 GTSNPN and CDR2 SVGIG (reference sequence). This CDR3 spans 14 amino acids. CDR3 protein: CACPGLAKHNEQFF. CDR3 DNA sequence: TGTGCCTGCCCCGGACTAGCGAAACACAATGAGCAGTTCTTC.

The table lists this clonotype with a few counts. The gene calls are TRBV29-1 and TRBJ2-3; TRBD1 matches 8 bases. Losses at the gene ends were 0 bases for V and 6 bases for J; bases not matched to a gene: 2. Looked up from germline, CDR1 is SQVTM and CDR2 is ANQGSEA. This CDR3 contains 13 residues. In DNA, the CDR3 is TGCAGCGTTGAAGACAGGGGGCGGGATACGCAGTATTTT. It yields the protein CSVEDRGRDTQYF.

The V call is TRBV7-2, the J call TRBJ2-7; a weak D match, TRBD2 (6 bases). Per the germline V gene, CDR1 is SGHTA and CDR2 is FQGNSA. Trimming left V 0 bases short and J 2 bases short, with 11 bases between. The CDR3 is 15 residues long. The CDR3 region has the DNA TGTGCCAGCAGCTTAGCATATCGGGGGACCTACGAGCAGTACTTC. It yields the protein CASSLAYRGTYEQYF.

This clonotype has just a few counts. The V gene is TRBV12-3 or TRBV12-4, the J gene TRBJ1-5, with 10 bases fitting TRBD1. This CDR3 comprises 14 residues. Germline trimming cut 5 bases from V and 10 bases from J; bases unmatched to any gene: 8. The CDR3 nucleotides are TGTGCCAGCAGTCTCAGACAGGGGGCCCCCCCCCAGCATTTT. It translates to CASSLRQGAPPQHF.

This clonotype was counted a few times. The chain recombines TRBV3-1 with TRBJ2-2; tentative D call: TRBD1 (5 bases). The CDR3 runs to 14 residues. The V end was cut by 4 bases, the J end by 6 bases, with 12 bases between. Germline CDR1 is LGHDT and CDR2 is YNNKEL (reference sequence). The CDR3 region is CASSLSKGAGELFF. The CDR3 nucleotides are TGTGCCAGCAGCCTCTCGAAAGGGGCCGGGGAGCTGTTTTTT.

This clonotype was seen many times. This chain joins TRBV29-1 and TRBJ2-1; possibly TRBD2 for D (5 bases). The CDR3 loop spans 14 amino acids. V was cut by 5 bases and J by 3 bases, with 14 bases left in between. Germline CDR1 reads SQVTM; CDR2 reads ANQGSEA. CDR3 in amino acids: CSVLVGGLYNEQFF. CDR3 sequence (DNA): TGCAGCGTTCTGGTGGGCGGGCTCTACAATGAGCAGTTCTTC.

This clonotype was seen a handful of times. The rearrangement links TRBV20-1 to TRBJ2-5; D remains ambiguous. The V end lost 1 base, the J end lost 2 bases, and 8 bases lay between the germline ends. This CDR3 region has 13 residues. Per the germline V gene, CDR1 is DFQATT and CDR2 is SNEGSKA (reference sequence). As DNA, the CDR3 is TGCAGTGCTAGAGGACGCCTACAAGAGACCCAGTACTTC. Its protein product is CSARGRLQETQYF.

The chain is built from TRBV7-9 and TRBJ2-2, with D unclear. Germline V gene lookup returns CDR1 SEHNR and CDR2 FQNEAQ (reference sequence). Between the trimmed V and J ends, which lost 5 bases and 1 base, there was a span of 8 bases. CDR3 length: 14 amino acids. The CDR3 DNA reads as TGTGCCAGCAGCCTCGACTGGAACACCGGGGAGCTGTTTTTT. Amino acid sequence: CASSLDWNTGELFF. The variable domain in full, with the rest retrieved from reference TRBV7-9 and TRBJ2-2, is DTGVSQNPRHKITKRGQNVTFRCDPISEHNRLYWYRQTLGQGPEFLTYFQNEAQLEKSRLLSDRFSAERPKGSFSTLEIQRTEQGDSAMYLCASSLDWNTGELFFGEGSRLTVL.

This clonotype has a handful of counts. The chain is built from TRBV5-1 and TRBJ1-1; D unclear. The V gene's germline CDR1 is SGHRS and CDR2 YFSETQ. The CDR3 length is 13 residues. V lost 4 bases, J lost 8 bases, and 15 bases lay in between. CDR3 region: CASSPGYLFEAFF. The CDR3 bases are TGCGCCAGCAGCCCGGGATACCTTTTCGAAGCTTTCTTT. The complete variable domain, with remaining parts taken from reference TRBV5-1 and TRBJ1-1, reads KAGVTQTPRYLIKTRGQQVTLSCSPISGHRSVSWYQQTPGQGLQFLFEYFSETQRNKGNFPGRFSGRQFSNSRSEMNVSTLELGDSALYLCASSPGYLFEAFFGQGTRLTVV.

V is TRBV18 and J is TRBJ2-7; D perhaps matches TRBD1 (5 bases). V was trimmed by 4 bases and J by 3 bases, leaving 13 bases between them. CDR3 length: 14 amino acids. Looked up from germline, CDR1 is KGHSH and CDR2 is LQKENI. The CDR3 protein is CASSRSQGFYEQYF. CDR3 coding DNA: TGTGCCAGCTCACGTTCGCAGGGATTCTACGAGCAGTACTTC.

The chain is built from TRBV5-6 and TRBJ1-1, with D possibly TRBD1 on 5 matching bases. CDR3 length: 15 residues. The V end lost 0 bases, the J end lost 0 bases, and 9 bases lay between the germline ends. Germline CDR1 is SGHDT and CDR2 is YYEEEE. The CDR3 nucleotides are TGTGCCAGCAGCTTGGGACAGAGTGTGAACACTGAAGCTTTCTTT. Its translation is CASSLGQSVNTEAFF.